Shown below are 16 T cell receptor beta chains from a single sample sequenced in a study of technical replicates of blood from several donors. The data were produced by immunoSEQ multiplex PCR, yet TCRdb's version contains in-frame clones alone and is incomplete. Among roughly 80,000 clones listed, approximately 94% were seen once. Material: T cells isolated from PBMCs. The origin of the receptors is a human donor in good health.

This sequence joins TRBV5-1 and TRBJ2-1, with TRBD2 matching over 11 bases. The trim removed 1 base at V and 0 bases at J, leaving 6 bases unmatched. Germline loops: CDR1 SGHRS, CDR2 YFSETQ. The CDR3 has 18 amino acids. CDR3: CASSLPSGRLSSYNEQFF. DNA of the CDR3: TGCGCCAGCAGCTTGCCTAGCGGGAGGTTAAGCTCCTACAATGAGCAGTTCTTC.

This rearrangement joins TRBV28 to TRBJ1-1; TRBD1 might be the D (5 bases). CDR3 length: 13 amino acids. V dropped 4 bases and J dropped 11 bases, with 17 bases sitting between them. From germline, CDR1 is MDHEN and CDR2 SYDVKM. This CDR3 is CASSSFRVRAAFF. The CDR3 nucleotides read TGTGCCAGCAGTTCTTTCAGGGTAAGGGCTGCTTTCTTT.

The chain uses TRBV6-6 and TRBJ2-7; 8 positions match TRBD2. The CDR3 contains 14 residues. CDR1 and CDR2 (germline): MNHNY, SVGAGI (reference sequence). Germline trimming cut 11 bases from V and 0 bases from J; bases unmatched to any gene: 9. CDR3 sequence reads: CAVHSGESSYEQYF. CDR3 coding DNA: TGTGCCGTCCATAGCGGGGAAAGCTCCTACGAGCAGTACTTC.

This clone was picked up one time. The V gene is TRBV15, the J gene TRBJ1-2; 8 nucleotides match TRBD1. The CDR3 extends over 16 amino acids. The V and J ends lost 3 bases and 3 bases, in that order; junction bases with no gene match: 9. The germline gives CDR1 LNHNV, CDR2 YYDKDF (reference sequence). CDR3 amino acids: CATSSLLETGDYGYTF. Here the CDR3 DNA reads TGTGCCACCAGCAGCTTACTTGAGACAGGGGACTATGGCTACACCTTC.

This chain joins TRBV5-4 and TRBJ1-2; TRBD1 matches at 9 bases. Germline V gives CDR1 SGHNT, CDR2 YYREEE (reference sequence). V was pared by 0 bases and J by 4 bases, with 7 bases of the junction left unmatched. This CDR3 is 16 amino acids long. The CDR3 sequence is CASSLGRQGEIYGYTF. The CDR3 DNA reads as TGTGCCAGCAGCTTGGGTCGACAGGGGGAAATCTATGGCTACACCTTC.

The chain combines TRBV7-2 with TRBJ1-5; 8 bases agree with TRBD1. Trimming at V came to 3 bases and at J to 5 bases, leaving 6 bases not matched to a gene. CDR3 length: 15 amino acids. The germline V gene encodes CDR1 SGHTA and CDR2 FQGNSA. CDR3 sequence (DNA): TGTGCCAGCAGCTTTAGGTCGACAGGGGATCAGCCCCAGCATTTT. Residues: CASSFRSTGDQPQHF.

The V and J genes are TRBV7-6 and TRBJ2-7; 7 nucleotides align to TRBD1. V lost 4 bases, J lost 3 bases, and 3 bases stayed unmatched. Germline V gene lookup returns CDR1 SGHVS and CDR2 FNYEAQ. The length of the CDR3 is 13 residues. CDR3 coding DNA: TGTGCCAGCAGCTCCCGGGACAGCTACGAGCAGTACTTC. Its protein product is CASSSRDSYEQYF.

The genes are TRBV10-3 and TRBJ1-1, with D possibly matching TRBD1 (5 bases). The V end was cut by 2 bases, the J end by 8 bases, with 6 bases between. The CDR3 is 11 residues long. Germline V gene data show CDR1 as ENHRY and CDR2 as SYGVKD. CDR3 bases: TGTGCCATCAGTGAGGACAGAGAAGCTTTCTTT. It yields the protein CAISEDREAFF.

The chain uses TRBV19 and TRBJ2-7; 9 nucleotides agree with TRBD1. Germline CDR1 LNHDA, CDR2 SQIVND (reference sequence). V lost 3 bases, J lost 5 bases, and 8 bases stayed unmatched. The CDR3 sequence is 15 residues long. CDR3 sequence reads: CASSIEGQGSNEQYF. In DNA form, the CDR3 reads TGTGCCAGTAGTATCGAAGGACAGGGGAGTAACGAGCAGTACTTC.

This clone has only a few counts. Other nucleotide sequences in the sample specify the same CDR3. V gene TRBV4-1 combines with J gene TRBJ2-7; TRBD1 matches at 7 bases. With V trimmed by 3 bases and J by 3 bases, 2 bases remained unmatched. Germline V gives CDR1 MGHRA, CDR2 YSYEKL. The CDR3 consists of 13 residues. The CDR3 spells CASSQRDSYEQYF. As DNA, the CDR3 is TGCGCCAGCAGCCAGAGGGACAGCTACGAGCAGTACTTC.

Here the CDR3 reads CASSLTLGGEAFF. The DNA of the CDR3 is TGTGCCAGCAGCTTAACCCTGGGAGGGGAAGCTTTCTTT. The J gene is TRBJ1-1, the V gene TRBV7-3, with unresolved D. CDR3 size: 13 residues. Germline loops: CDR1 SGHTA, CDR2 FQGTGA. V lost 0 bases, J lost 8 bases, and 10 bases lay in between.

This sequence joins TRBV4-3 and TRBJ2-7; 9 bases agree with TRBD1. Per germline, CDR1 LGHNA and CDR2 YSLEER. The V segment lost 0 bases and the J segment 1 base; nucleotides outside the gene matches: 1. The CDR3 consists of 15 residues. This CDR3 is CASSQDGTGSYEQYF. CDR3 coding DNA: TGCGCCAGCAGCCAAGATGGGACAGGGTCCTACGAGCAGTACTTC.

The chain carries TRBV5-1 and TRBJ2-2, with D perhaps TRBD1 (6 bases). Germline values: CDR1 SGHRS, CDR2 YFSETQ. The CDR3 contains 16 residues. With 0 bases removed from V and 4 bases from J, the gap between germline ends came to 13 bases. The DNA for the CDR3 is TGCGCCAGCAGCTTGGGGGACACGGGCGGCACCGGGGAGCTGTTTTTT. It codes for CASSLGDTGGTGELFF.

In regard to this clone: Other DNA sequences in the same sample also yield this CDR3. The chain combines TRBV5-1 with TRBJ2-1; perhaps TRBD2 as D (5 bases). This CDR3 region has 15 residues. Germline V gene data show CDR1 as SGHRS and CDR2 as YFSETQ. V lost 0 bases and J 1 base, leaving 8 bases between the germline ends. CDR3 sequence: CASSLESGSYNEQFF. The DNA of the CDR3 is TGCGCCAGCAGCTTGGAGTCGGGGTCCTACAATGAGCAGTTCTTC.

This rearrangement joins TRBV5-8 to TRBJ2-1; 9 positions match TRBD2. V lost 0 bases and J lost 6; bases outside the gene matches: 4. Per the germline V gene, CDR1 is SGHTS and CDR2 is YDEGEE. This CDR3 region has 15 residues. In nucleotides, the CDR3 is TGTGCCAGCAGCTTGGGGGTTAGCGGGAGCAATGAGCAGTTCTTC. It specifies CASSLGVSGSNEQFF.

The chain uses TRBV7-3 and TRBJ2-1; weak D call: TRBD1 (6 bases). The CDR3 totals 16 residues. Germline CDR1 SGHTA, CDR2 FQGTGA. The germline V and J ends were trimmed by 5 bases and 7 bases, with 21 bases remaining between them. This chain's CDR3 is CASSRIRGSAPNEQFF. The CDR3 DNA is TGTGCCAGCAGCCGAATAAGGGGGAGCGCCCCTAATGAGCAGTTCTTC.